This entry concerns a single TCR beta chain. The antigen is undetermined. Both 60 Vbeta primers and 13 Jbeta primers went into the PCR. Original handling: A later analysis tallied approximately 78 million unique TCR beta chains, roughly 11 million of them shared. Method: immunoSEQ multiplex PCR; TCRdb's copy keeps in-frame clones and lacks some. D and trimming were read from the DNA, whereas the V and J calls and clone size are those reported in that table. The table shows 200,000 to 300,000 clones, with almost 85% occurring only once. This entry comes from a study of cytomegalovirus exposure and HLA in healthy donors. CDR3 size: 16 residues. The ends lost 6 bases at V and 1 base at J; junction bases unmatched: 7. The germline gives CDR1 SNHLY, CDR2 FYNNEI. General study results and limits: Some highly shared sequence variants likely arose as a pipeline artifact. Productive status was seen about 90% or about 30% of the time for most TCR beta V segments in an earlier analysis.

The rearrangement joins TRBV2 to TRBJ2-3, with 10 bases identical to TRBD1. The sequence derives from a woman in her forties in good health and CMV-seropositive. The sample was PBMCs. The DNA of the CDR3 is TGTGCCAGCAGCCTAGGGACAGGGGCAGGCACAGATACGCAGTATTTT. It translates to CASSLGTGAGTDTQYF. Filled out from reference TRBV2 and TRBJ2-3, the complete variable domain reads EPEVTQTPSHQVTQMGQEVILRCVPISNHLYFYWYRQILGQKVEFLVSFYNNEISEKSEIFDDQFSVERPDGSNFTLKIRSTKLEDSAMYFCASSLGTGAGTDTQYFGPGTRLTVL.